A selection of T cell receptor beta chains follows, all from one sample in a study of cytotoxic CD8 clonotypes in ibrutinib-treated CLL. The assay was immunoSEQ multiplex PCR, and TCRdb's table has in-frame clones only and misses some. Here the sample spans about 50,000 clones, around four fifths being singletons. The sequencing here drew on PBMCs, taken after 24 months of ibrutinib treatment. Receptors originate from a human donor with chronic lymphocytic leukemia. CDR3s include the opening cysteine and the closing phenylalanine or tryptophan. Fields, in order: V gene, J gene, CDR3 protein.

TRBV5-4	TRBJ2-2	CASRPGRNTGELFF
TRBV4-3	TRBJ1-2	CASSQAHGYGYTF
TRBV6-5	TRBJ2-7	CASSYGQGTYEQYF
TRBV7-2	TRBJ2-7	CASSLTSGSSYEQYF
TRBV7-2	TRBJ2-7	CASSPGTATYEQYF
TRBV7-2	TRBJ2-3	CASSLGRENTQYF
TRBV30	TRBJ1-2	CAWTPSRILYGYTF
TRBV4-1	TRBJ2-7	CASSILVPKRGTSYEQYF
TRBV4-1	TRBJ2-2	CASSLQGTGELFF
TRBV10-3	TRBJ1-2	CAISDGGARNYGYTF